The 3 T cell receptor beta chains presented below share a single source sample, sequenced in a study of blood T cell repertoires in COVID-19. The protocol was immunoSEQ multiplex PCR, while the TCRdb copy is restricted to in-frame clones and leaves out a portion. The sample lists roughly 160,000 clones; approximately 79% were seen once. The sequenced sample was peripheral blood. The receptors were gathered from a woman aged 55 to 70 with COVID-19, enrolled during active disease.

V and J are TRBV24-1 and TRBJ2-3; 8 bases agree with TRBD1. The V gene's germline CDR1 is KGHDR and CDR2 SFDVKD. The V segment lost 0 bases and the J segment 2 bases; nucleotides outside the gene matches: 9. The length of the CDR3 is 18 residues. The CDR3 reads CATSDLDQDRGVTDTQYF. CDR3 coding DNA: TGTGCCACCAGTGATTTGGACCAAGACAGGGGTGTCACAGATACGCAGTATTTT.

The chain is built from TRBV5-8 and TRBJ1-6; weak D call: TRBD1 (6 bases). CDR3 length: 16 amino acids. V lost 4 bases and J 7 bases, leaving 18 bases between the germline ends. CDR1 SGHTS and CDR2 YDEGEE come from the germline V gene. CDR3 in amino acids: CASSIGTTGGNSPLHF. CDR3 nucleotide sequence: TGTGCCAGCAGCATAGGGACAACCGGAGGAAATTCACCCCTCCACTTT.

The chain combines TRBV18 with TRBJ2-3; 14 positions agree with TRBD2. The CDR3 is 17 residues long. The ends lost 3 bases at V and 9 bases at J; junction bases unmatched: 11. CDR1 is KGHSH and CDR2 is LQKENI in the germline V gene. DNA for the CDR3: TGTGCCAGCTCACCTTTTTCGACTAGCGGGGGGGCCTGGACGCAGTATTTT. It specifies CASSPFSTSGGAWTQYF.